What follows is one TCR beta chain and its context. Its specificity is not known. This entry is derived from a study of graft-versus-host responses after intestinal transplantation. The study's findings and limits: Researchers found peak circulating GvH clone levels linked to early post-transplant HvG declines.

CDR1 and CDR2 (germline): MDHEN, SYDVKM. This CDR3 is built from 14 residues. Unmatched junction bases numbered 3, after V lost 6 bases and J lost 3 bases. Generated by immunoSEQ multiplex PCR, the TCRdb table keeps only in-frame clones and is missing some. The data show roughly 99,000 clones, roughly 88% seen once. The origin of this receptor is a human patient who received an intestinal transplant, so some T cells may come from the graft donor. J is TRBJ2-2 and V is TRBV28; 8 bases agree with TRBD1. This material consisted of PBMCs, taken 255 days after intestinal transplant. DNA of the CDR3: TGTGCCAGCAGCAGGGGGCCTTACACCGGGGAGCTGTTTTTT. This codes for CASSRGPYTGELFF. Complete variable domain (other parts from reference TRBV28 and TRBJ2-2): DVKVTQSSRYLVKRTGEKVFLECVQDMDHENMFWYRQDPGLGLRLIYFSYDVKMKEKGDIPEGYSVSREKKERFSLILESASTNQTSMYLCASSRGPYTGELFFGEGSRLTVL.